Here is one TCR beta chain with its context. The antigen is undetermined. Data came from immunoSEQ multiplex PCR; TCRdb stores just in-frame clones and leaves some out. Of approximately 150,000 clones listed, nearly 95% are singletons. The sample is drawn from a study of T cell responses to AZD1222 COVID-19 vaccine. Trimming stripped 8 bases from V and 7 bases from J, with 14 bases between. The CDR3 totals 13 residues. CDR1 and CDR2 (germline): SGHTA, FQGNSA. Study findings and constraints: The repertoires were collected only after the peak T cell response. With two AZD1222 doses given, Spike-specific TCR breadth and depth both rose. With dominance at 160-218 and 743-854, vaccine-associated CD4 TCRs spanned spike. Nearly half of unique spike-specific TCRs reportedly avoided B.1.351 and B.1.1.7 mutated regions.

The chain carries TRBV7-2 and TRBJ2-2; D not resolved. The specimen was peripheral blood, collected on day 0 of AZD1222 vaccination. This sequence originates from an adult in good health. CDR3 in amino acids: CASRKIGGGELFF. For the CDR3, the DNA is TGTGCCAGCCGCAAAATAGGCGGCGGGGAGCTGTTTTTT. The full variable domain, its missing parts supplied by reference TRBV7-2 and TRBJ2-2, is GAGVSQSPSNKVTEKGKDVELRCDPISGHTALYWYRQSLGQGLEFLIYFQGNSAPDKSGLPSDRFSAERTGGSVSTLTIQRTQQEDSAVYLCASRKIGGGELFFGEGSRLTVL.